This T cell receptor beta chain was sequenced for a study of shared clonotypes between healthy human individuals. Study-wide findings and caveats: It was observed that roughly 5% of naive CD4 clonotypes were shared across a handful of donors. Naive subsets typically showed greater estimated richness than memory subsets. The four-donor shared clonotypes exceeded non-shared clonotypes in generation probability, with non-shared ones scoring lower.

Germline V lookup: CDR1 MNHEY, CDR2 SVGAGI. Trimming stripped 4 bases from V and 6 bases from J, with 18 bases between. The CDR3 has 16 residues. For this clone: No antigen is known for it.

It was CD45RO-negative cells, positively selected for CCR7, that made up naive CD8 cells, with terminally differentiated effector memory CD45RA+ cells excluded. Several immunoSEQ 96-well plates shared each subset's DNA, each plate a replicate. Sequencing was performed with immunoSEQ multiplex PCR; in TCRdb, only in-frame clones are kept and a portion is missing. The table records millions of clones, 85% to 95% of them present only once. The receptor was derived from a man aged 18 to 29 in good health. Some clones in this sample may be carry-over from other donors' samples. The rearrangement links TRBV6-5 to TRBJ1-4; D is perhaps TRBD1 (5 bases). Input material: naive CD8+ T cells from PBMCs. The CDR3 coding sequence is TGTGCCAGCAGTTTCGGTGGGGGTGGTTTTGATGAAAAACTGTTTTTT. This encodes CASSFGGGGFDEKLFF.